Listed below are T cell receptor beta chains from one sample, sequenced in a study of T-cell reconstitution after alpha-beta-depleted transplantation in children. TCRdb redid the calling of the PCR reads with MiXCR, one entry per CDR3 protein. The data show roughly 250,000 distinct CDR3 sequences, just under 8.5% seen once. Sequences were derived from PBMCs, mostly from graft donor cells, sampled 180 days after TCRalphabeta/CD19-depleted stem cell transplant. These TCRs come from a male patient younger than 18 who had a stem cell transplant for acute lymphoblastic leukemia, so the T cells may come from the graft donor. Both conserved end residues are part of each CDR3. Fields, in order: V gene, D gene, J gene, clone size, CDR3 protein, CDR3 DNA. D genes are given only for firm matches. A row's size may be missing; if present it is once, few, many or a size class.

>TRBV7-8|TRBD1|TRBJ2-2|many
CASSPLRDRGRQTGELFF
TGTGCCAGCAGCCCCCTCCGGGACAGGGGGCGTCAAACCGGGGAGCTGTTTTTT
>TRBV7-2|NA|TRBJ1-1|many
CASSLVRVLGTEAFF
TGTGCCAGCAGCTTAGTCAGGGTATTAGGAACTGAAGCTTTCTTT
>TRBV2|NA|TRBJ1-2|once
CATYLNRRGGSNYGYTF
TGTGCCACCTACTTAAACCGGAGAGGAGGTTCTAACTATGGCTACACCTTC
>TRBV12-5|NA|TRBJ1-1|many
CASGLEGVNTEAFF
TGTGCTAGTGGTTTGGAGGGTGTGAACACTGAAGCTTTCTTT
>TRBV29-1|NA|TRBJ2-2|many
CSAPWENTGELFF
TGCAGCGCTCCTTGGGAGAACACCGGGGAGCTGTTTTTT
>TRBV20-1|TRBD2|TRBJ2-1|many
CSARLAGFYNEQFF
TGCAGTGCAAGACTAGCGGGGTTTTACAATGAGCAGTTCTTC
>TRBV4-2|NA|TRBJ2-7|many
CASSQGSSVLYEQYF
TGTGCCAGCAGCCAGGGGTCAAGCGTTTTATACGAGCAGTACTTC
>TRBV3-1|NA|TRBJ2-1|many
CASSQAAGASYNEQFF
TGTGCCAGCAGCCAAGCTGCGGGGGCTTCCTACAATGAGCAGTTCTTC
>TRBV2|NA|TRBJ1-6|many
CASFRPGGRGVLALHF
TGTGCCAGCTTTAGACCAGGAGGCAGGGGTGTTTTAGCCCTCCACTTT
>TRBV5-1|TRBD1|TRBJ2-7|many
CASSFFPGTGDPYEQYF
TGCGCCAGCAGCTTTTTTCCCGGGACAGGGGATCCCTACGAGCAGTACTTC
>TRBV20-1|NA|TRBJ2-1|many
CSASGVVDEQFF
TGCAGTGCTAGTGGGGTAGTCGATGAGCAGTTCTTC
>TRBV4-1|TRBD2|TRBJ2-1|few
CASSQDGTSGARWSYNEQFF
TGCGCCAGCAGCCAAGATGGGACTAGCGGGGCTAGGTGGTCCTACAATGAGCAGTTCTTC
>TRBV4-3|NA|TRBJ1-5|many
CASSQEVRAGNQPQHF
TGCGCCAGCAGCCAAGAGGTCCGGGCGGGCAATCAGCCCCAGCATTTT
>TRBV24-1|TRBD1|TRBJ2-1|many
CATSEPPGGATNEQFF
TGTGCCACCAGTGAACCACCAGGGGGAGCGACAAATGAGCAGTTCTTC
>TRBV11-1|TRBD2|TRBJ2-7|few
CASSLGLALAGGPNYEQYF
TGTGCCAGCAGCTTAGGGCTCGCCCTAGCGGGGGGGCCTAATTACGAGCAGTACTTC
>TRBV18|NA|TRBJ2-3|few
CASSPSIAATDTQYF
TGTGCCAGCTCACCCTCAATAGCGGCTACAGATACGCAGTATTTT
>TRBV12-3/TRBV12-4|NA|TRBJ1-4|many
CASRGTRPGEKLFF
TGTGCCAGCAGGGGGACGAGGCCAGGTGAAAAACTGTTTTTT
>TRBV7-2|TRBD1|TRBJ2-7|many
CASSLTGAHSYEQYF
TGTGCCAGCAGTTTGACAGGGGCCCACTCCTACGAGCAGTACTTC
>TRBV10-3|TRBD2|TRBJ2-1|many
CAISDLTSGEYNEQFF
TGTGCCATCAGTGACCTAACTAGCGGGGAATACAATGAGCAGTTCTTC
>TRBV12-3/TRBV12-4|NA|TRBJ2-1|many
CASSPGAHNNEQFF
TGTGCCAGCAGTCCGGGGGCCCACAACAATGAGCAGTTCTTC
>TRBV7-9|TRBD2|TRBJ2-1|many
CASSLGPGLAYNEQFF
TGTGCCAGCAGCTTAGGCCCGGGACTAGCTTACAATGAGCAGTTCTTC
>TRBV12-3/TRBV12-4|TRBD1|TRBJ2-1|many
CASIYRGQWSYNEQFF
TGTGCCAGCATTTACAGGGGGCAGTGGTCCTACAATGAGCAGTTCTTC
>TRBV5-5|NA|TRBJ2-1|many
CASSLTGGEYNEQFF
TGTGCCAGCAGCTTAACAGGTGGGGAATACAATGAGCAGTTCTTC
>TRBV10-1|NA|TRBJ2-1|many
CASSESGWQRAEQFF
TGCGCCAGCAGTGAGTCGGGGTGGCAAAGGGCTGAGCAGTTCTTC
>TRBV6-6|NA|TRBJ1-2|many
CASSYGGGYGYTF
TGTGCCAGCAGTTACGGTGGCGGGTATGGCTACACCTTC
>TRBV20-1|NA|TRBJ2-7|many
CSARDLGREDEQYF
TGCAGTGCTAGAGATCTCGGCAGGGAGGACGAGCAGTACTTC
>TRBV7-3|TRBD2|TRBJ2-1|many
CASSLSRLAGNNEQFF
TGTGCCAGCAGCTTAAGCAGGCTAGCGGGAAACAATGAGCAGTTCTTC
>TRBV7-6|TRBD2|TRBJ2-1|many
CASSLVGLAQEEQFF
TGTGCCAGCAGCTTAGTCGGACTAGCCCAGGAAGAGCAGTTCTTC
>TRBV5-1|TRBD1|TRBJ2-5|many
CASSHLQGAQETQYF
TGCGCCAGCAGCCACTTGCAGGGGGCCCAAGAGACCCAGTACTTC
>TRBV28|TRBD1|TRBJ1-5|NA
CDSRPGDRDNQPQHF
TGTGACAGCCGACCGGGGGACAGGGATAATCAGCCCCAGCATTTT
>TRBV7-3|TRBD1|TRBJ2-3|many
CASSWGQEDTQYF
TGTGCCAGCAGCTGGGGACAGGAAGATACGCAGTATTTT
>TRBV7-3|NA|TRBJ2-7|many
CASSLKAASSYEQYF
TGTGCCAGCAGCTTAAAGGCTGCTTCATCCTACGAGCAGTACTTC
>TRBV7-9|NA|TRBJ2-5|many
CASSFDPFKETQYF
TGTGCCAGCAGCTTTGATCCATTCAAAGAGACCCAGTACTTC
>TRBV6-5|TRBD1|TRBJ1-5|many
CASSWTGVGNQPQHF
TGTGCCAGCAGTTGGACAGGGGTTGGTAATCAGCCCCAGCATTTT
>TRBV5-1|NA|TRBJ2-1|many
CASSSRGSSYNEQFF
TGCGCCAGCAGCTCAAGGGGGAGCTCCTACAATGAGCAGTTCTTC
>TRBV3-1|NA|TRBJ2-5|NA
CASSQDFREETQYF
TGTGCCAGCAGCCAAGATTTCAGGGAAGAGACCCAGTACTTC
>TRBV20-1|TRBD2|TRBJ2-4|many
CSARDPGGIQYF
TGCAGTGCTAGGGACCCGGGGGGCATTCAGTACTTC
>TRBV18|NA|TRBJ2-7|few
CASSRGEDGTHFYEQYF
TGTGCCAGCTCTCGGGGTGAGGATGGGACACACTTTTACGAGCAGTACTTC
>TRBV24-1|NA|TRBJ2-7|many
CATSASQGSSSGDHEQYF
TGTGCCACCAGTGCAAGCCAGGGGTCGAGCTCGGGAGACCACGAGCAGTACTTC
>TRBV18|NA|TRBJ1-1|many
CASSPWRSLRETEAFF
TGTGCCAGCTCACCCTGGCGGAGCCTCCGGGAGACTGAAGCTTTCTTT
>TRBV28|NA|TRBJ2-2|many
CASSLNLSGGTGELFF
TGTGCCAGCAGTTTAAATCTGTCAGGGGGGACCGGGGAGCTGTTTTTT
>TRBV12-3/TRBV12-4|NA|TRBJ1-2|NA
CASYLGEHLGGYGYTF
TGTGCCAGCTACCTGGGGGAGCACCTTGGAGGCTATGGCTACACCTTC
>TRBV5-1|NA|TRBJ1-1|many
CASSLAEGVAEAFF
TGCGCCAGCAGCTTGGCCGAGGGGGTCGCTGAAGCTTTCTTT
>TRBV28|TRBD1|TRBJ1-5|many
CASSLILKTGTNQPQHF
TGTGCCAGCAGTTTAATCCTGAAGACAGGGACCAATCAGCCCCAGCATTTT
>TRBV12-3/TRBV12-4|NA|TRBJ2-7|many
CASSLRGLYEQYF
TGTGCCAGCAGTTTAAGGGGGTTATACGAGCAGTACTTC
>TRBV6-6|NA|TRBJ1-2|few
CASSLRTAGYTF
TGTGCCAGCAGTTTACGTACGGCTGGCTACACCTTC
>TRBV24-1|TRBD2|TRBJ2-1|many
CATSAPTSGRSNEQFF
TGTGCCACCAGTGCCCCGACTAGCGGGAGATCCAATGAGCAGTTCTTC
>TRBV4-3|NA|TRBJ1-2|NA
CASSPKFTGNCGYTF
TGCGCCAGCAGCCCCAAGTTCACAGGGAACTGTGGCTACACCTTC
>TRBV12-3/TRBV12-4|TRBD1|TRBJ2-2|many
CASSFGTGLELFF
TGTGCCAGCAGTTTCGGGACAGGGCTGGAGCTGTTTTTT
>TRBV2|TRBD1|TRBJ1-4|many
CASSVRDRRSNEKLFF
TGTGCCAGCAGTGTCCGGGACAGGAGGTCTAATGAAAAACTGTTTTTT
>TRBV5-5|NA|TRBJ1-2|many
CASRPDNRYGYTF
TGTGCCAGCAGACCTGACAATCGCTATGGCTACACCTTC
>TRBV5-1|TRBD1|TRBJ2-7|many
CASSLPGQGYEQYF
TGCGCCAGCAGCTTACCGGGACAGGGCTACGAGCAGTACTTC